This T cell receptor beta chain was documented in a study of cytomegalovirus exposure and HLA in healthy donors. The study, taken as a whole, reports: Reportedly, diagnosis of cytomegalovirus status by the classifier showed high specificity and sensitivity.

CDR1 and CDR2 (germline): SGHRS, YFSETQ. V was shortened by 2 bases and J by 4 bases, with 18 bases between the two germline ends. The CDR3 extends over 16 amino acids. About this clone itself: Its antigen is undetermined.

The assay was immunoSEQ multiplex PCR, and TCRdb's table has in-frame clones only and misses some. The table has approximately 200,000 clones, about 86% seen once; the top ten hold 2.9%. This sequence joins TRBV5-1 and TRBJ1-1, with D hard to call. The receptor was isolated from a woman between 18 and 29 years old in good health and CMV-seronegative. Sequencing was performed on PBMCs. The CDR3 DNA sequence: TGCGCCAGCAGCTTCCGGGCTAGCAGGCGGGGCACTGAAGCTTTCTTT. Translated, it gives CASSFRASRRGTEAFF.